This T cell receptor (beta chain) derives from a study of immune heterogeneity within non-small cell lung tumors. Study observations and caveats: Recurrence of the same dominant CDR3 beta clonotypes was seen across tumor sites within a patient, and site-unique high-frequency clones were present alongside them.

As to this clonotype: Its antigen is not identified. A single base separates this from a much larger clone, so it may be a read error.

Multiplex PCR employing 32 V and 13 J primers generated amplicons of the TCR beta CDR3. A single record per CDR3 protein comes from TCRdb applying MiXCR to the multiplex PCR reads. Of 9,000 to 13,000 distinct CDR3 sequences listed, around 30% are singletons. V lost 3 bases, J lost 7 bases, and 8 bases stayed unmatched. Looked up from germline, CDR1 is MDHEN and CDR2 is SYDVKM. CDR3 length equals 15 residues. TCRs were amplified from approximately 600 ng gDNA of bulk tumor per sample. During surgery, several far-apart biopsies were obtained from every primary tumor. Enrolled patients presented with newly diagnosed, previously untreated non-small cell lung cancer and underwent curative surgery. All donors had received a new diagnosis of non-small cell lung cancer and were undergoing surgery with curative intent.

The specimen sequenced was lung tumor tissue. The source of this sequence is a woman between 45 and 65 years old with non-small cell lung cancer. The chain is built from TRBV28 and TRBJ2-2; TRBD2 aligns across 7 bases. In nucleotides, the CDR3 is TGTGCCAGCAGTTTGGGAGGGAGTGGCCACGGGGAGCTGTTTTTT. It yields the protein CASSLGGSGHGELFF.